A selection of T cell receptor beta chains follows, all from one sample in a study of CXCR3-negative and CXCR3-positive naive CD8 T cells. No DNA is given; TCRdb re-called the 5' RACE reads and lists each CDR3 protein once. The listing records roughly 6,000 distinct CDR3 sequences. The sequenced sample consisted of naive CXCR3+ CD8+ T cells from blood. Source of these receptors: a human donor in good health. Some clones in this sample may be carry-over from other donors' samples. CDR3s include the opening cysteine and the closing phenylalanine or tryptophan. Each record gives: CDR3 protein, clone size, J gene, V gene. Where a row states a size, it is once, few, many or the class of an expanded clone; other rows omit it.

CDR3: CASSGFFPDRVDTEAFF; size: .; J: TRBJ1-1; V: TRBV25-1
CDR3: CSVPWRDTDTQYF; size: medium-sized; J: TRBJ2-3; V: TRBV29-1
CDR3: CSFSRAGYQETQYF; size: medium-sized; J: TRBJ2-5; V: TRBV20-1
CDR3: CASSLVSGNQPQHF; size: .; J: TRBJ1-5; V: TRBV5-8
CDR3: CASSEAGLVVPDTQYF; size: .; J: TRBJ2-3; V: TRBV2
CDR3: CASSLVTGGGYTF; size: .; J: TRBJ1-2; V: TRBV11-2
CDR3: CSASIPGTAGFYEQYF; size: .; J: TRBJ2-7; V: TRBV20-1
CDR3: CASSSQGLNQPQHF; size: medium-sized; J: TRBJ1-5; V: TRBV27
CDR3: CASSYTGLGVSTGELFF; size: medium-sized; J: TRBJ2-2; V: TRBV28
CDR3: CSFRGQQETQYF; size: medium-sized; J: TRBJ2-5; V: TRBV29-1
CDR3: CASSMSTFPSGANVLTF; size: medium-sized; J: TRBJ2-6; V: TRBV9
CDR3: CASSAGTYLSSAFF; size: medium-sized; J: TRBJ1-1; V: TRBV6-5
CDR3: CASSGDSYEQYF; size: .; J: TRBJ2-7; V: TRBV5-6
CDR3: CASRPGLATDTQYF; size: medium-sized; J: TRBJ2-3; V: TRBV12-3/TRBV12-4
CDR3: CASRRGETQYF; size: medium-sized; J: TRBJ2-5; V: TRBV6-5
CDR3: CASSFSEGSYEQYF; size: .; J: TRBJ2-7; V: TRBV28
CDR3: CASSSLGARAYGYTF; size: medium-sized; J: TRBJ1-2; V: TRBV6-5
CDR3: CSVEEWDTQYF; size: medium-sized; J: TRBJ2-3; V: TRBV29-1
CDR3: CASSDGGAADTQYF; size: medium-sized; J: TRBJ2-3; V: TRBV2
CDR3: CSARDLLREDKETQYF; size: medium-sized; J: TRBJ2-5; V: TRBV20-1
CDR3: CSALKPDWTEAFF; size: medium-sized; J: TRBJ1-1; V: TRBV20-1
CDR3: CSAVGTSSYEQYF; size: medium-sized; J: TRBJ2-7; V: TRBV20-1
CDR3: CASRLAGLAYNEQFF; size: .; J: TRBJ2-1; V: TRBV12-3/TRBV12-4
CDR3: CASSEPGGYEQFF; size: .; J: TRBJ2-1; V: TRBV2
CDR3: CASSLRDIGELFF; size: .; J: TRBJ2-2; V: TRBV7-7
CDR3: CASSYSRDREYNEQFF; size: .; J: TRBJ2-1; V: TRBV6-6
CDR3: CASTLGGGSYNEQFF; size: .; J: TRBJ2-1; V: TRBV19
CDR3: CASSLAASGSYEQYF; size: medium-sized; J: TRBJ2-7; V: TRBV5-1
CDR3: CASSVVGGSSYNEQFF; size: medium-sized; J: TRBJ2-1; V: TRBV9
CDR3: CSARDLRGYTF; size: .; J: TRBJ1-2; V: TRBV20-1
CDR3: CASSERDRGYNEQFF; size: .; J: TRBJ2-1; V: TRBV10-2
CDR3: CASRLWGGTEAFF; size: .; J: TRBJ1-1; V: TRBV12-3/TRBV12-4
CDR3: CASSLGHPGSAFF; size: medium-sized; J: TRBJ1-1; V: TRBV12-3/TRBV12-4
CDR3: CASSLAGSYNEQFF; size: medium-sized; J: TRBJ2-1; V: TRBV7-8
CDR3: CASSLPVTSSEQYF; size: .; J: TRBJ2-7; V: TRBV2
CDR3: CASSPWTGRNTEAFF; size: .; J: TRBJ1-1; V: TRBV3-1
CDR3: CASIQGVTSYNEQFF; size: .; J: TRBJ2-1; V: TRBV5-5
CDR3: CASSLEIQGLQPQHF; size: medium-sized; J: TRBJ1-5; V: TRBV7-2
CDR3: CSVDDLSGANVLTF; size: .; J: TRBJ2-6; V: TRBV29-1
CDR3: CATSRDLTEQFF; size: medium-sized; J: TRBJ2-1; V: TRBV15
CDR3: CASAPGQGSLANTGELFF; size: .; J: TRBJ2-2; V: TRBV19